This T cell receptor (beta chain) was found in a study of PD-1 blockade in classical Hodgkin lymphoma. This clone was detected a few times. Its specificity is not known. Using immunoSEQ multiplex PCR, the repertoire was profiled, and TCRdb retains in-frame clones only, with some absent. The sample includes about 30,000 clones, about 85% seen only once; the top ten take more than 0.35%. The time point denotes: cycle 4 day 1 (C4D1), after more than five weeks of nivolumab. All patients experienced relapse after autologous stem cell transplantation, and brentuximab vedotin exposure was variable. Thawed PBMCs were the source of CD4+ T cells, purified by magnetic negative selection. Points from the study as a whole: Baseline diversity in complete responders resembled that of newly diagnosed patients.

This CDR3 has 14 residues. The V end lost 0 bases, the J end lost 3 bases, and 8 bases lay between the germline ends. The germline CDR1 and CDR2 sequences are WNHNN and SYGVQD (reference sequence). The chain is built from TRBV10-1 and TRBJ1-1, with D possibly TRBD1 on 5 matching bases. The origin of this receptor is a human donor with classical Hodgkin lymphoma. This sample comprised CD4+ T cells from blood, obtained before the fourth cycle of nivolumab. This CDR3 reads CASSESQDDTEAFF. CDR3 DNA sequence: TGCGCCAGCAGTGAGTCACAGGACGACACTGAAGCTTTCTTT.